The 15 T cell receptor beta chains in this list originate from one sample, sequenced in a study of blood T cell repertoires in COVID-19 (TCRdb year 2020). Libraries were built with the immunoSEQ multiplex PCR assay. TCRdb carries this immuneACCESS record with in-frame sequences only. Its versions omit some clonotypes, under half of them owing to an unresolved V gene in the studies checked, with the rest unexplained. The sample table records about 170,000 clones; approximately 87% of these occur just once. In total, the top ten clones hold roughly 9.8% of the sample. Sequenced material: peripheral blood. Receptors originate from a woman aged 55 to 70 with COVID-19, enrolled during active disease.

The rearrangement joins TRBV7-2 to TRBJ1-2, with 9 bases lining up with TRBD1. This CDR3 contains 15 residues. In germline, CDR1 is SGHTA, CDR2 FQGNSA. Trimming cost V 5 bases and J 5 bases; bases outside gene matches: 9. CDR3 protein: CASSPSVQGAYGYTF. The DNA of the CDR3 is TGTGCCAGCAGCCCCTCCGTACAGGGGGCGTATGGCTACACCTTC.

This clone was seen only a few times. The chain carries TRBV27 and TRBJ1-6, with a weak D call TRBD1 (5 bases). Germline loops: CDR1 MNHEY, CDR2 SMNVEV (reference sequence). Trimming cost V 6 bases and J 9 bases, with 12 bases left between them. This CDR3 is 13 amino acids long. The CDR3: CASSPGVGSPLHF. CDR3 sequence (DNA): TGTGCCAGCAGCCCGGGGGTCGGTTCACCCCTCCACTTT.

This chain uses TRBV11-2 with TRBJ1-4; D is ambiguous. V was trimmed by 6 bases and J by 4 bases, leaving 12 bases between them. Germline V gene lookup returns CDR1 SGHAT and CDR2 FQNNGV. This CDR3 is built from 14 residues. The CDR3 sequence: CASSSGRSNEKLFF. CDR3 DNA sequence: TGTGCCAGCAGTTCCGGGAGAAGTAATGAAAAACTGTTTTTT.

The chain links TRBV6-5 to TRBJ1-1; D gene unclear. Germline values: CDR1 MNHEY, CDR2 SVGAGI. The CDR3 sequence is 12 residues long. The V and J ends lost 6 bases and 8 bases respectively, with 13 bases between them. CDR3 sequence: CASRLSSGEAFF. The DNA of the CDR3 is TGTGCCAGCAGACTCTCCTCGGGGGAAGCTTTCTTT.

The chain couples TRBV7-9 to TRBJ2-7; 10 bases map to TRBD1. There are 18 residues in the CDR3. V was pared by 5 bases and J by 3 bases, with 16 bases of the junction left unmatched. The V gene's germline CDR1 is SEHNR and CDR2 FQNEAQ (reference sequence). CDR3 sequence reads: CASSKTGGSAGIYYEQYF. CDR3 sequence (DNA): TGTGCCAGCAGCAAGACAGGGGGCTCAGCGGGAATCTACTACGAGCAGTACTTC. The whole variable domain, filled in from reference TRBV7-9 and TRBJ2-7, reads DTGVSQNPRHKITKRGQNVTFRCDPISEHNRLYWYRQTLGQGPEFLTYFQNEAQLEKSRLLSDRFSAERPKGSFSTLEIQRTEQGDSAMYLCASSKTGGSAGIYYEQYFGPGTRLTVT.

V is TRBV19 and J is TRBJ1-6; D unclear. This CDR3 is 15 amino acids long. Germline V gene lookup returns CDR1 LNHDA and CDR2 SQIVND (reference sequence). The V gene lost 1 base and the J gene lost 5 bases, with 9 bases spanning the gap. CDR3 coding DNA: TGTGCCAGTAGTATAGGACCCGGGAATAATTCACCCCTCCACTTT. It is translated as CASSIGPGNNSPLHF. Looking up the rest from reference TRBV19 and TRBJ1-6 gives the full variable domain: DGGITQSPKYLFRKEGQNVTLSCEQNLNHDAMYWYRQDPGQGLRLIYYSQIVNDFQKGDIAEGYSVSREKKESFPLTVTSAQKNPTAFYLCASSIGPGNNSPLHFGNGTRLTVT.

The V gene is TRBV9, the J gene TRBJ2-1; 10 positions agree with TRBD2. The CDR3 runs 15 residues. J was trimmed by 8 bases and V by 0 bases; bases with no gene match: 5. From germline, CDR1 is SGDLS and CDR2 YYNGEE. CDR3 nucleotide sequence: TGTGCCAGCAGCGTAGTTCCTAGCGGGAGTGATGAGCAGTTCTTC. This codes for CASSVVPSGSDEQFF.

The chain links TRBV7-2 to TRBJ2-5; TRBD2 is a possible D gene (5 bases). CDR3 length equals 15 residues. V was clipped by 1 base and J by 5 bases, with 14 bases between them. Germline V CDR1 and CDR2: SGHTA, FQGNSA. The CDR3 coding sequence is TGTGCCAGCAGCTTAGATCCGTTCCGCGGGGAGACCCAGTACTTC. It codes for CASSLDPFRGETQYF. The variable domain in full, with the rest retrieved from reference TRBV7-2 and TRBJ2-5, is GAGVSQSPSNKVTEKGKDVELRCDPISGHTALYWYRQSLGQGLEFLIYFQGNSAPDKSGLPSDRFSAERTGGSVSTLTIQRTQQEDSAVYLCASSLDPFRGETQYFGPGTRLLVL.

This clone was observed a few times. The rearrangement joins TRBV7-9 to TRBJ1-1; D perhaps matches TRBD1 (5 bases). Germline assignment: CDR1 SEHNR and CDR2 FQNEAQ (reference sequence). The CDR3 covers 13 residues. The ends were cut back, 5 bases at V and 1 base at J, with 8 bases in the middle. The CDR3 sequence is CASSTTGNTEAFF. In DNA, the CDR3 is TGTGCCAGCAGCACAACAGGGAACACTGAAGCTTTCTTT.

This chain links TRBV25-1 with TRBJ2-4; 12 bases align to TRBD2. Looked up from germline, CDR1 is MGHDK and CDR2 is SYGVNS. The CDR3 runs to 16 residues. The J segment lost 3 bases and the V segment lost 1 base, leaving 1 base of the junction unmatched. CDR3 sequence: CASSEWTSGNKNIQYF. The CDR3, as DNA: TGTGCCAGCAGTGAATGGACTAGCGGGAACAAAAACATTCAGTACTTC.

J is TRBJ2-5 and V is TRBV7-2; 8 nucleotides align to TRBD2. The junction had 1 base not matched to a gene; V was cut back by 3 bases and J by 4 bases. This CDR3 has 13 amino acids. Germline V gene data show CDR1 as SGHTA and CDR2 as FQGNSA. The CDR3 reads CASSFGGAETQYF. CDR3 nucleotide sequence: TGTGCCAGCAGCTTCGGGGGGGCAGAGACCCAGTACTTC.

This clone showed up just a few times. DNA for the CDR3: TGTGCCAGCAGCTCCGGACTAGCGCACACAGATACGCAGTATTTT. Translating gives CASSSGLAHTDTQYF. The chain links TRBV9 to TRBJ2-3; TRBD2 matches 9 bases. Losses at the gene ends were 4 bases for V and 2 bases for J; bases not matched to a gene: 5. Germline V gene sequence: CDR1 SGDLS, CDR2 YYNGEE. This CDR3 comprises 15 residues.

The V gene is TRBV7-8, the J gene TRBJ2-1; the match to TRBD2 covers 10 bases. The V and J ends lost 7 bases and 1 base, in that order; junction bases with no gene match: 13. Looked up from germline, CDR1 is SGHVS and CDR2 is FQNEAQ. This CDR3 is 18 amino acids long. CDR3 DNA sequence: TGTGCCAGCAATTTCTTTAGCGGGAGGAGGAGGTCCTACAATGAGCAGTTCTTC. This gives the protein CASNFFSGRRRSYNEQFF.

V is TRBV13 and J is TRBJ1-5; the D is unclear. Germline loops: CDR1 PRHDT, CDR2 FYEKMQ (reference sequence). Trimming pared 5 bases from V and 1 base from J, leaving 15 bases between. This CDR3 has 16 amino acids. For the CDR3, the DNA is TGTGCCAGCAGCCGCGGATCAGATGGAAGCAATCAGCCCCAGCATTTT. As protein: CASSRGSDGSNQPQHF.

This clone has a handful of counts. The chain employs TRBV5-1 and TRBJ2-7; 10 nucleotides line up with TRBD2. The junction had 16 bases not matched to a gene; V was cut back by 8 bases and J by 2 bases. This CDR3 has 17 amino acids. Germline V lookup: CDR1 SGHRS, CDR2 YFSETQ. CDR3 DNA: TGCGCCAGTTCTAGCGGGAGCCCGTTTTACGGCGCCTACGAGCAGTACTTC. This translates into CASSSGSPFYGAYEQYF.